The 8 T cell receptor beta chains below come from one sample, sequenced in a study of shared clonotypes between healthy human individuals. Positively selected for CCR7, the CD45RO-negative cells used as naive CD8 cells excluded terminally differentiated effector memory CD45RA+ cells. The protocol was immunoSEQ multiplex PCR, while the TCRdb copy is restricted to in-frame clones and leaves out a portion. Of more than 500,000 clones listed, 85% to 95% were seen once; the top ten hold around 0.11%. Source material: naive CD8+ T cells sorted from blood. Receptors were obtained from a woman aged 25 to 39 in good health.

The chain is built from TRBV7-9 and TRBJ1-1; D not certain. The germline V gene has CDR1 SEHNR and CDR2 FQNEAQ (reference sequence). V lost 1 base and J lost 4, with 4 bases in between. The CDR3 covers 12 residues. The CDR3 sequence: CASSLEVTEAFF. The DNA of the CDR3 is TGTGCCAGCAGCTTAGAGGTCACTGAAGCTTTCTTT.

The chain joins TRBV4-1 to TRBJ2-3; D possibly corresponds to TRBD2 (5 bases). The CDR3 length is 15 residues. Trimming pared 1 base from V and 2 bases from J, leaving 10 bases between. Germline V CDR1 and CDR2: MGHRA, YSYEKL. In nucleotides, the CDR3 is TGCGCCAGCAGCCAAGGGACTTCGTCCACAGATACGCAGTATTTT. Translation: CASSQGTSSTDTQYF.

The table lists this clone with a count of one. The chain links TRBV27 to TRBJ2-2; TRBD1 matches at 8 bases. The CDR3 covers 16 residues. V dropped 1 base and J dropped 4; count of bases not matched to a gene: 5. Germline values: CDR1 MNHEY, CDR2 SMNVEV (reference sequence). The CDR3 spells CASSLWQGASTGELFF. In DNA, the CDR3 is TGTGCCAGCAGTTTATGGCAGGGGGCGTCCACCGGGGAGCTGTTTTTT.

V gene TRBV27 combines with J gene TRBJ2-1; the match to TRBD1 covers 7 bases. Germline CDR1 and CDR2: MNHEY and SMNVEV (reference sequence). Trimming at V came to 8 bases and at J to 4 bases, leaving 5 bases not matched to a gene. CDR3 size: 13 residues. The DNA of the CDR3 is TGTGCCAGCTGGACAGGTATATACAATGAGCAGTTCTTC. Translation: CASWTGIYNEQFF.

In regard to this clone: The same CDR3 arises from other DNA sequences in this sample as well. The rearrangement uses TRBV13 and TRBJ1-1; D remains ambiguous. The CDR3 spans 13 residues. With 0 bases removed from V and 5 bases from J, the gap between germline ends came to 7 bases. CDR1 and CDR2 (germline): PRHDT, FYEKMQ (reference sequence). The CDR3 region is CASSLGRGTEAFF. The CDR3 nucleotides are TGTGCCAGCAGCTTAGGGCGAGGAACTGAAGCTTTCTTT.

The chain is built from TRBV27 and TRBJ2-7; TRBD1 might be the D (5 bases). V was shortened by 6 bases and J by 5 bases, with 17 bases between the two germline ends. The CDR3 sequence is 14 residues long. Germline V CDR1 and CDR2: MNHEY, SMNVEV (reference sequence). The CDR3 DNA reads as TGTGCCAGCAGCCCCATTCAGGGTTACCACGAGCAGTACTTC. This sequence encodes CASSPIQGYHEQYF.

In its sample, this clone was seen once. The CDR3 DNA is TGTGCCAGCAGCCAACGGGGGTCGTGGGCAGAGCAGTACTTC. Its protein is CASSQRGSWAEQYF. The chain recombines TRBV14 with TRBJ2-7; TRBD2 might be the D (6 bases). The CDR3 runs 14 residues. Trimming left V 2 bases short and J 7 bases short, with 15 bases between. Germline V gives CDR1 SGHDN, CDR2 FVKESK.

The table lists this clone with a count of one. This rearrangement joins TRBV27 to TRBJ1-3, with a possible D match to TRBD1 (6 bases). The CDR3 sequence is 15 residues long. Germline assignment: CDR1 MNHEY and CDR2 SMNVEV (reference sequence). With 0 bases removed from V and 2 bases from J, the gap between germline ends came to 8 bases. CDR3 nucleotides: TGTGCCAGCAGTTTATCCCCAGGGGCTGGAAACACCATATATTTT. It encodes CASSLSPGAGNTIYF.